One T cell receptor (beta chain) is described in this entry. The antigen is not known. One junction end does not reproduce the germline sequence, and a read error may be involved. TCRdb's table, derived via immunoSEQ multiplex PCR, lists solely in-frame clones and lacks some. Among 95,000 to 100,000 clones listed, 88% were seen once. Looked up from germline, CDR1 is SNHLY and CDR2 is FYNNEI. The CDR3 loop spans 15 amino acids. The data are from a study of T cell responses to AZD1222 COVID-19 vaccine. Study-wide results and caveats: Repertoires were obtained only post-peak T cell response. Increases in Spike-specific TCR breadth and depth were seen after two AZD1222 doses. Seropositive at baseline were only five or six AZD1222 recipients.

Second doses that came at about 4 or about 12 weeks were put together. The sample in question was peripheral blood, obtained 28 days after the second AZD1222 dose. The rearrangement joins TRBV2 to TRBJ1-4; D unresolved. The sequence was obtained from an adult who received the AZD1222 COVID-19 vaccine. CDR3 loop: CASKVLAATNEKLFF. In DNA, the CDR3 is TGTGCAAGCAAGGTTCTTGCGGCCACTAATGAAAAACTGTTTTTT.